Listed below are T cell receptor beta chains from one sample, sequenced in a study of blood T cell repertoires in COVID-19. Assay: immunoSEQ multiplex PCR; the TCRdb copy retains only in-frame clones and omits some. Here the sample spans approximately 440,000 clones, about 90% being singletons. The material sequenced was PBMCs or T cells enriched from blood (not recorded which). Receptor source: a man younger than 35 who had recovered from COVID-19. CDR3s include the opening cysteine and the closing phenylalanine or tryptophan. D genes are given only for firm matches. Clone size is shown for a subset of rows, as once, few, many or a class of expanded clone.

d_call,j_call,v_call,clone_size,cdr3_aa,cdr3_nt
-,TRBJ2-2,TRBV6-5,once,CASSYGGRGNTGELFF,TGTGCCAGCAGTTACGGCGGCCGGGGGAACACCGGGGAGCTGTTTTTT
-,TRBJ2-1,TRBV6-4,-,CASSEQPSNEQFF,TGTGCCAGCAGTGAACAGCCGTCCAATGAGCAGTTCTTC
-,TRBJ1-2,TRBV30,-,CASRDPRGYTF,TGTGCCTCGCGGGACCCCAGGGGCTACACCTTC
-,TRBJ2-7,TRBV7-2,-,CASSLDGGHQNEQYF,TGTGCCAGCAGCTTAGACGGCGGCCATCAGAACGAGCAGTACTTC
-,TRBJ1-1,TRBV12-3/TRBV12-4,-,CASSGRTTEAFF,TGTGCCAGCAGTGGGCGTACGACTGAAGCTTTCTTT
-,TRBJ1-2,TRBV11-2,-,CASRTSGQTHGYTF,TGTGCCAGCAGGACGTCGGGACAAACTCATGGCTACACCTTC
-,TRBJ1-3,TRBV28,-,CATGLAISGNTIYF,TGTGCCACCGGCCTAGCAATCTCTGGAAACACCATATATTTT
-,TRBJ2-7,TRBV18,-,CASSPSSGLSSYEQYF,TGTGCCAGCTCACCGAGCTCTGGGCTAAGCTCCTACGAGCAGTACTTC
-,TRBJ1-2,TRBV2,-,CASKRELYGYTF,TGTGCCAGCAAGAGAGAGCTCTATGGCTACACCTTC
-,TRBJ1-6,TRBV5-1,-,CASSFGPRQQGTHF,TGCGCCAGCAGCTTTGGACCTAGGCAACAGGGAACCCACTTT
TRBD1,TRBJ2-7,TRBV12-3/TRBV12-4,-,CASRQSSTGAKYF,TGTGCCAGCAGACAGTCGTCCACAGGGGCTAAGTACTTC
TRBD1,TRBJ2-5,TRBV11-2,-,CASSLVGRDSQETQYF,TGTGCCAGCAGCTTAGTAGGCAGGGACAGCCAAGAGACCCAGTACTTC
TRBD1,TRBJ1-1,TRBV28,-,CASSLGGDRVGTEAFF,TGTGCCAGCAGTTTGGGCGGAGACAGGGTTGGGACTGAAGCTTTCTTT
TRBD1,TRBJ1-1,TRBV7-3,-,CASSSNRDRHTEAFF,TGTGCCAGCAGCTCAAACAGGGACAGACACACTGAAGCTTTCTTT
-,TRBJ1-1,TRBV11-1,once,CASSLAGGDTEAFF,TGTGCCAGCAGCTTAGCTGGGGGCGACACTGAAGCTTTCTTT
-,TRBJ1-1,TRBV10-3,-,CAISDLNLMNTEAFF,TGTGCCATCAGTGACCTAAACTTAATGAACACTGAAGCTTTCTTT
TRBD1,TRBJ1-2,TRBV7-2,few,CASSLGQGVGYGYTF,TGTGCCAGCAGCCTAGGACAGGGGGTCGGATATGGCTACACCTTC
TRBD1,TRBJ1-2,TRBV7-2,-,CASSAAGTVDGYTF,TGTGCCAGCAGCGCAGCCGGGACAGTTGATGGCTACACCTTC
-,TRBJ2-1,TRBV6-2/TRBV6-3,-,CASSYGRGLGQSNEQFF,TGTGCCAGCAGTTATGGAAGGGGTTTAGGTCAGAGCAATGAGCAGTTCTTC
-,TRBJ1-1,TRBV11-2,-,CASSQRNTEAFF,TGTGCCAGCAGCCAGCGGAACACTGAAGCTTTCTTT
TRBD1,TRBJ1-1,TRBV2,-,CASSEQGAVNTEAFF,TGTGCCAGCAGTGAGCAGGGGGCCGTGAACACTGAAGCTTTCTTT
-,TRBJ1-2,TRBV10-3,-,CAIRGRTDFNYGYTF,TGTGCCATCAGGGGCAGGACGGACTTTAACTATGGCTACACCTTC
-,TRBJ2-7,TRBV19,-,CASSINVAAYEQYF,TGTGCCAGTAGTATAAATGTGGCGGCCTACGAGCAGTACTTC
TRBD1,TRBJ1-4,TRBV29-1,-,CSVRTGGEKLFF,TGCAGCGTTCGGACAGGGGGGGAAAAACTGTTTTTT
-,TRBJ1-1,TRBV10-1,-,CASSARRGNTEAFF,TGCGCCAGCAGTGCCAGGAGGGGGAACACTGAAGCTTTCTTT
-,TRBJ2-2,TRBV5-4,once,CASSLDGGELFF,TGTGCCAGCAGCCTAGATGGCGGGGAGCTGTTTTTT
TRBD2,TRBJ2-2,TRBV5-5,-,CASSLAQGLAAANTGELFF,TGTGCCAGCAGCTTAGCCCAAGGCCTAGCGGCGGCAAACACCGGGGAGCTGTTTTTT
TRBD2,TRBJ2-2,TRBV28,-,CATKLAGATGELFF,TGTGCGACAAAACTAGCGGGAGCCACCGGGGAGCTGTTTTTT
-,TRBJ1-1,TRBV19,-,CASSHGGGSGNTEAFF,TGTGCCAGTAGTCACGGTGGGGGTAGCGGGAACACTGAAGCTTTCTTT
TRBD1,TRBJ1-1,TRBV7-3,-,CASTLTGRLSTEAFF,TGTGCCAGCACCCTGACAGGGAGACTCAGCACTGAAGCTTTCTTT